Only one count was recorded for the clone carrying this T cell receptor (beta chain). This sample was included in a study of PD-1 blockade in classical Hodgkin lymphoma. TCRdb keeps only in-frame clones here, not all; method: immunoSEQ multiplex PCR. The sample holds tens of thousands of clones; around 90% are singletons and the top ten take nearly 5%. This CDR3 has 15 amino acids. Per germline, CDR1 MNHEY and CDR2 SVGAGI. Trimming took 6 bases from V and 8 from J, leaving 22 bases between them. Noted time point: newly diagnosed, previously untreated cHL patient sample. The chain combines TRBV6-5 with TRBJ1-2, with D hard to call. The material sequenced was peripheral blood mononuclear cells (PBMCs). This sequence originates from a human donor with classical Hodgkin lymphoma. As DNA, the CDR3 is TGTGCCAGCAGCCTTTCGGAAAGCCCAGCTCGGGGCTACACCTTC. Translating gives CASSLSESPARGYTF.